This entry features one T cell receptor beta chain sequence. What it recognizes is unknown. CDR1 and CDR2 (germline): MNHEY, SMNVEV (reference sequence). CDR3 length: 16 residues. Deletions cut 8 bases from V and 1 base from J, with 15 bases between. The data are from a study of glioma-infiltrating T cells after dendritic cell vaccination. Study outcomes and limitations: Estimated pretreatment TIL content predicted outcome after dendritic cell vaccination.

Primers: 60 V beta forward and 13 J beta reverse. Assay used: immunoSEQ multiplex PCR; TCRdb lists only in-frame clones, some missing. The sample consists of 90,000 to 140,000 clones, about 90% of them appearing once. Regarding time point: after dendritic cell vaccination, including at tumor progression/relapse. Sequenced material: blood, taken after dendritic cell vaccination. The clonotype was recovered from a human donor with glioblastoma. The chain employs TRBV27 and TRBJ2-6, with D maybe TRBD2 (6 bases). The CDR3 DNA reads TGTGCCAGCGGCCTGGGGGGTGGGTCTGGGGCCAACGTCCTGACTTTC. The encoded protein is CASGLGGGSGANVLTF.